This T cell receptor (beta chain) derives from a study of CD8 T cells in ankylosing spondylitis. Findings of the study overall: The study looked at matched synovial fluid samples from ankylosing spondylitis patients. Disease-linked clones were reported to be significantly enriched there. A motif in TCR beta, a set of 8 or 9 highly homologous variants, appeared characteristic of ankylosing spondylitis blood.

As for this clonotype: Antigen specificity is unknown.

TCRdb passed the 5' RACE reads through MiXCR, listing each CDR3 protein once. The sample contains around 340,000 distinct CDR3 sequences, roughly 14% of which appear only once. Sequenced: blood, either unsorted or a sorted T cell fraction (not recorded which). This sequence originates from a male donor with ankylosing spondylitis or in good health (not recorded which).

CDR3 region: CSVGGRTYNEQFF. DNA of the CDR3: TGCAGCGTTGGCGGGAGGACGTACAATGAGCAGTTCTTC. The chain recombines TRBV29-1 with TRBJ2-1, with 8 bases fitting TRBD2. CDR1 and CDR2 (germline): SQVTM, ANQGSEA. V shed 4 bases and J 4 bases; nucleotides not matched to a gene: 3. The CDR3 covers 13 residues.